Below, 23 T cell receptor beta chains from the same sample are listed, as sequenced in a study of blood T cell repertoires in COVID-19. The table came from immunoSEQ multiplex PCR; TCRdb's copy has only in-frame clones and leaves some out. The repertoire holds 150,000 to 250,000 clones, with roughly 80% as singletons. The sequenced sample was PBMCs or T cells enriched from blood (not recorded which). Receptors originate from a man aged 35 to 55 who had recovered from COVID-19.

This clone appeared once. The gene calls are TRBV3-1 (or the pseudogene TRBV3-2) and TRBJ2-7; possible D gene TRBD2, 5 bases. The CDR3 covers 12 residues. V shed 1 base and J shed 9 bases, with 10 bases lying between them. CDR1 and CDR2 from the germline V gene are LGHDT and YNNKEL (reference sequence). The CDR3 coding sequence is TGTGCCAGCAGCCAAGGGACTCTGGGGCAGTACTTC. As protein: CASSQGTLGQYF.

Here the CDR3 DNA reads TGTGCCAGTACCACGACAGGGGACTATGGCTACACCTTC. The encoded protein is CASTTTGDYGYTF. The V and J genes are TRBV19 and TRBJ1-2, with 8 nucleotides matching TRBD1. Trimming at V came to 7 bases and at J to 3 bases, leaving 4 bases not matched to a gene. Germline V gene sequence: CDR1 LNHDA, CDR2 SQIVND (reference sequence). The CDR3 sequence is 13 residues long.

The gene calls are TRBV15 and TRBJ2-4; 8 bases align to TRBD2. Germline CDR1 LNHNV, CDR2 YYDKDF (reference sequence). The CDR3 length is 16 residues. With 4 bases clipped from V and 8 bases from J, the junction kept 13 bases outside the gene matches. CDR3 sequence reads: CATSTAGQAGGYIQYF. The CDR3 nucleotides are TGTGCCACCAGCACGGCGGGGCAGGCGGGAGGATACATTCAGTACTTC.

The chain combines TRBV12-5 with TRBJ2-3; 14 bases line up with TRBD2. The germline V gene has CDR1 LGHNT and CDR2 FRNRAP. V shed 3 bases, J shed 1 base, and the junction held 6 bases outside the gene matches. The CDR3 consists of 18 residues. This chain's CDR3 is CASGLGTSGSPGTDTQYF. CDR3 in DNA: TGTGCTAGTGGTTTAGGGACTAGCGGGAGCCCCGGCACAGATACGCAGTATTTT.

The rearrangement uses TRBV29-1 and TRBJ2-7; D is perhaps TRBD2 (5 bases). This CDR3 is built from 13 residues. Germline CDR1 and CDR2: SQVTM and ANQGSEA. V dropped 6 bases and J dropped 4 bases, with 16 bases sitting between them. The CDR3 DNA follows: TGCAGCGTCATTCTTACCGGAGGTTACGAGCAGTACGTC. It is translated as CSVILTGGYEQYV.

The chain uses TRBV7-3 and TRBJ2-1; TRBD1 matches at 10 bases. V was pared by 4 bases and J by 3 bases, with 3 bases of the junction left unmatched. CDR3 length: 15 amino acids. Germline-derived CDR1 and CDR2 are SGHTA and FQGTGA. CDR3 in amino acids: CASSSGTGVYNEQFF. For the CDR3, the DNA is TGTGCCAGCAGCTCAGGGACAGGGGTCTACAATGAGCAGTTCTTC.

The V call is TRBV28, the J call TRBJ2-1, with D perhaps matching TRBD1 (6 bases). This CDR3 has 15 residues. Germline CDR1 MDHEN, CDR2 SYDVKM. The V and J ends lost 3 bases and 5 bases respectively, with 14 bases between them. The DNA for the CDR3 is TGTGCCAGCAGTTTGGCAGGGGTGAGAAACAATGAGCAGTTCTTC. Protein sequence: CASSLAGVRNNEQFF.

V and J are TRBV4-1 and TRBJ2-5, with 7 positions matching TRBD1. This CDR3 has 17 amino acids. The trim removed 0 bases at V and 5 bases at J, leaving 12 bases unmatched. The germline V gene has CDR1 MGHRA and CDR2 YSYEKL. This CDR3 is CASSQELATGIGETQYF. In DNA, the CDR3 is TGCGCCAGCAGCCAAGAGTTGGCGACAGGGATCGGGGAGACCCAGTACTTC.

This chain uses TRBV24-1 with TRBJ2-1; 11 bases agree with TRBD1. The V segment lost 5 bases and the J segment 8 bases; nucleotides outside the gene matches: 22. The CDR3 loop spans 20 amino acids. The V gene's germline CDR1 is KGHDR and CDR2 SFDVKD. The CDR3 here is CATSGPDRGRAGLSWDEQFF. DNA for the CDR3: TGTGCCACCAGTGGCCCGGACAGGGGGCGCGCAGGACTCTCCTGGGATGAGCAGTTCTTC.

The chain couples TRBV7-2 to TRBJ2-1; 10 nucleotides line up with TRBD2. CDR1 and CDR2 from the germline V gene are SGHTA and FQGNSA. Trimming cost V 2 bases and J 2 bases; bases outside gene matches: 6. The CDR3 totals 17 residues. CDR3 nucleotide sequence: TGTGCCAGCAGCTTAAATAGCGGGAGGACAACCTACAATGAGCAGTTCTTC. It yields the protein CASSLNSGRTTYNEQFF.

The rearrangement joins TRBV28 to TRBJ2-7; D remains unclear. The CDR3 is made up of 14 amino acids. CDR1 and CDR2 (germline): MDHEN, SYDVKM. Trimming removed 3 bases from V and 2 bases from J, with 11 bases in between. CDR3: CASSFPADAYEQYF. For the CDR3, the DNA is TGTGCCAGCAGTTTCCCCGCGGATGCCTACGAGCAGTACTTC.

This clone came up a few times. This sequence joins TRBV7-8 and TRBJ1-3; D is unresolved. Trimming removed 5 bases from V and 3 bases from J, with 20 bases in between. Germline V gene lookup returns CDR1 SGHVS and CDR2 FQNEAQ. This CDR3 comprises 17 residues. CDR3 region: CASSLRPGREYGNTIYF. The CDR3 DNA sequence: TGTGCCAGCAGCCTCCGCCCTGGTAGGGAGTATGGAAACACCATATATTTT.

The chain joins TRBV5-5 to TRBJ2-2; 8 nucleotides align to TRBD2. CDR1 is SGHKS, CDR2 YYEKEE, per germline (reference sequence). The length of the CDR3 is 16 residues. V shed 0 bases, J shed 4 bases, and the junction held 5 bases outside the gene matches. The CDR3 spells CASSLGRRGGTGELFF. DNA of the CDR3: TGTGCCAGCAGCTTGGGGCGTCGGGGGGGCACCGGGGAGCTGTTTTTT.

The chain employs TRBV7-9 and TRBJ2-1; 9 nucleotides match TRBD2. Germline-derived CDR1 and CDR2 are SEHNR and FQNEAQ (reference sequence). The CDR3 totals 14 residues. J gave up 9 bases and V 8 bases, and 11 bases lay outside the gene matches. The CDR3 region has the DNA TGTGCCAGCTCCGGGACTAGCTTTTATAGTGAGCAGTTCTTC. It encodes CASSGTSFYSEQFF.

The genes are TRBV4-3 and TRBJ2-7, with 10 bases matching TRBD2. Trimming took 0 bases from V and 8 from J; bases not matched to a gene: 13. The CDR3 runs 17 residues. From germline, CDR1 is LGHNA and CDR2 YSLEER. CDR3 sequence reads: CASSQDLILAGGRQQYF. CDR3 in DNA: TGCGCCAGCAGCCAAGACCTCATTTTAGCGGGGGGAAGACAGCAGTACTTC.

The gene calls are TRBV12-3 or TRBV12-4 and TRBJ1-5, with 8 nucleotides matching TRBD1. The CDR3 consists of 13 residues. Trimming removed 6 bases from V and 15 bases from J; junction bases left unmatched: 13. CDR3 amino acids: CASSQVKDRARHF. For the CDR3, the DNA is TGTGCCAGCAGCCAGGTTAAGGACAGGGCCAGGCATTTT.

Only a few counts were recorded for this clone. This chain joins TRBV14 and TRBJ1-6, with TRBD1 as a possible D gene (5 bases). The V end was cut by 4 bases, the J end by 4 bases, with 11 bases between. The CDR3 is 15 residues long. Germline CDR1 and CDR2: SGHDN and FVKESK. The CDR3, as DNA: TGTGCCAGCAGCCCCCCAGGGATTTATAATTCACCCCTCCACTTT. This translates into CASSPPGIYNSPLHF.

The chain links TRBV4-2 to TRBJ2-7; tentative D call: TRBD1 (5 bases). In germline, CDR1 is LGHNA, CDR2 YNFKEQ. V shed 0 bases and J shed 2 bases, with 8 bases lying between them. CDR3 size: 14 residues. The CDR3 sequence: CASSQERRAYEQYF. CDR3 in DNA: TGTGCCAGCAGCCAAGAGCGCAGGGCCTACGAGCAGTACTTC.

The rearrangement joins TRBV6-2 or TRBV6-3 to TRBJ2-3; D not certain. The CDR3 loop spans 15 amino acids. V lost 3 bases to trimming and J lost 0 bases, with 10 bases between them. Germline V gene data show CDR1 as MNHEY and CDR2 as SVGEGT. The CDR3 DNA reads TGTGCCAGCAGTTATGGTATCGGGAGCACAGATACGCAGTATTTT. Translating it yields CASSYGIGSTDTQYF.

The chain couples TRBV4-3 to TRBJ2-3; D might be TRBD2 (5 bases). V was shortened by 0 bases and J by 0 bases, with 16 bases between the two germline ends. Germline values: CDR1 LGHNA, CDR2 YSLEER. The CDR3 is made up of 18 amino acids. CDR3 amino acids: CASSQERLRGVSTDTQYF. As DNA, the CDR3 is TGCGCCAGCAGCCAAGAACGCCTTCGGGGTGTGAGCACAGATACGCAGTATTTT.

The chain recombines TRBV15 with TRBJ2-1, with D possibly TRBD2 on 6 matching bases. Between the trimmed V and J ends, which lost 6 bases and 5 bases, there was a span of 11 bases. Germline V gene data show CDR1 as LNHNV and CDR2 as YYDKDF (reference sequence). CDR3 length: 13 amino acids. The CDR3 here is CATSPSGHNEQFF. The CDR3 DNA sequence: TGTGCCACCAGTCCGAGCGGGCACAATGAGCAGTTCTTC.

V gene TRBV28 combines with J gene TRBJ1-2, with 7 nucleotides matching TRBD1. This CDR3 has 14 residues. V lost 4 bases to trimming and J lost 7 bases; unmatched junction nucleotides: 9. Germline V lookup: CDR1 MDHEN, CDR2 SYDVKM. CDR3 sequence reads: CASSSTGASGGYTF. The DNA for the CDR3 is TGTGCCAGCAGTTCAACAGGGGCGTCTGGTGGCTACACCTTC.

Comments on this clone: The same CDR3 is also encoded by other DNA sequences in this sample. V is TRBV10-3 and J is TRBJ1-3, with TRBD1 as a possible D gene (6 bases). Germline V CDR1 and CDR2: ENHRY, SYGVKD. This CDR3 spans 14 amino acids. Trimming took off 0 bases at V and 4 bases at J, with 7 bases between the two ends. CDR3 in DNA: TGTGCCATCAGTGAGTCGACAGGCGGAAACACCATATATTTT. It encodes CAISESTGGNTIYF.